This T cell receptor beta chain was sequenced for a study of CD8+CD57+ T cells in acquired aplastic anemia. Before being chosen for sequencing, patients had shown CD8+CD57+ cell expansion by flow cytometry. Blood samples were obtained from patients who had received no prior therapy. The template used for profiling TCR beta VDJ and CDR3 was genomic DNA. MiXCR was run by TCRdb on the reads, yielding one entry per CDR3 protein. The table records a few hundred thousand distinct CDR3 sequences, roughly 50% of them present only once. The V end was cut by 2 bases, the J end by 2 bases, with 18 bases between. The CDR3 contains 17 residues. Germline V gene data show CDR1 as KGHSH and CDR2 as LQKENI.

This TCR was recovered from a human donor with aplastic anemia. Input material: sorted CD4+, CD8+, or CD8+CD57+ T cells (not recorded which) from PBMCs. The chain uses TRBV18 and TRBJ1-1, with unresolved D. CDR3 residues: CASSPLTNSGGNTEAFF. The CDR3 coding sequence is TGTGCCAGCTCACCATTGACCAATTCGGGTGGTAACACTGAAGCTTTCTTT.